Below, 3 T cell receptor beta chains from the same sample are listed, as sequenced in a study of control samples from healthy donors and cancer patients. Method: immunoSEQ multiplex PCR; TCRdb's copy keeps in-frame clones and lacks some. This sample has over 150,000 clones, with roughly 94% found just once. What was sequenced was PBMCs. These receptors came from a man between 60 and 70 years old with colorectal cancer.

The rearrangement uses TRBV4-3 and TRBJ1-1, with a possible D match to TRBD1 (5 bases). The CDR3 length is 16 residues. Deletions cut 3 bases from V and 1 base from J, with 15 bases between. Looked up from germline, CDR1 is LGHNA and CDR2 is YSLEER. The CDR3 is CASSHRGVSRNTEAFF. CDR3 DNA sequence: TGCGCCAGCAGCCACAGAGGGGTAAGTCGGAACACTGAAGCTTTCTTT.

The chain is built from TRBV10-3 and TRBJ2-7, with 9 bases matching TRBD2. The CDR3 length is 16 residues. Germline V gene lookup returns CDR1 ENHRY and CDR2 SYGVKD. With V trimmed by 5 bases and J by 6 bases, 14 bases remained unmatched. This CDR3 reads CAISIAGATGNTEQYF. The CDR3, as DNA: TGTGCCATCAGTATAGCGGGGGCCACGGGCAATACCGAGCAGTACTTC.

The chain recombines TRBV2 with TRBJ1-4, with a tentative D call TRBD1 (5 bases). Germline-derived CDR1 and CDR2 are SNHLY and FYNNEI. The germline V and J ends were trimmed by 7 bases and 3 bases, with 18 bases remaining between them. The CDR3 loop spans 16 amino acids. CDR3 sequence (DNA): TGTGCCAGCATTTTCCCTTCTAAAGGGGCTAATGAAAAACTGTTTTTT. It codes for CASIFPSKGANEKLFF.